A single sample gave rise to the 8 T cell receptor beta chains below, sequenced in a study of glioma-infiltrating T cells. Amplification of TCR alpha and beta CDR3 regions from RNA used iRepertoire nested multiplex PCR. TCRdb used MiXCR to reprocess the multiplex PCR reads, holding one entry per CDR3 protein. The sample lists 100,000 to 150,000 distinct CDR3 sequences; about 25% were seen once. The sample consisted of glioma tissue, nonneoplastic brain tissue, or PBMCs (not recorded which). The receptors shown here come from a human donor with low-grade glioma or glioblastoma, undergoing nonglioma brain surgery, or in good health (not recorded which).

Ten or more counts support this clonotype. The chain carries TRBV27 and TRBJ1-1; TRBD1 is a possible D gene (6 bases). Trimming removed 5 bases from V and 1 base from J, with 17 bases in between. The germline CDR1 and CDR2 sequences are MNHEY and SMNVEV (reference sequence). This CDR3 has 16 amino acids. The CDR3 sequence is CASSPRGQTRNTEAFF. In nucleotides, the CDR3 is TGTGCCAGCAGTCCTCGGGGACAAACGAGGAACACTGAAGCTTTCTTT.

With regard to this clonotype: This may arise from a read error, as a much more abundant clone is one base away. This CDR3 is CASSSQGSPGNTIYF. In nucleotides, the CDR3 is TGTGCCAGCAGTTCCCAGGGTTCCCCTGGAAACACCATATATTTT. The J gene is TRBJ1-3, the V gene TRBV6-2 or TRBV6-3, with D possibly being TRBD1 (5 bases). Germline V gene lookup returns CDR1 MNHEY and CDR2 SVGEGT. This CDR3 is 15 amino acids long. V was clipped by 4 bases and J by 2 bases, with 12 bases between them.

This rearrangement joins TRBV2 to TRBJ1-1, with 8 bases matching TRBD1. Germline trimming cut 6 bases from V and 0 bases from J; bases unmatched to any gene: 9. CDR1 and CDR2 (germline): SNHLY, FYNNEI. This CDR3 spans 16 amino acids. The chain's CDR3 is CASSLGQGTLNTEAFF. DNA for the CDR3: TGTGCCAGCAGCCTCGGACAGGGTACCTTGAACACTGAAGCTTTCTTT.

This clonotype appeared many times. The V and J genes are TRBV20-1 and TRBJ2-7, with D maybe TRBD2 (7 bases). The CDR3 has 14 amino acids. V lost 2 bases and J lost 7, with 18 bases in between. The germline V gene encodes CDR1 DFQATT and CDR2 SNEGSKA (reference sequence). The CDR3 region has the DNA TGCAGTGCTAGACCTCCCCGGGGGGCGAAAGAGCAGTACGTC. Translating it yields CSARPPRGAKEQYV.

This clonotype was seen a few times. The CDR3 nucleotides are TGTGCCACCAGTGATTTGTTGGGGGGAGACACAGATACGCAGTATTTT. Residues: CATSDLLGGDTDTQYF. V is TRBV24-1 and J is TRBJ2-3; a weak D match, TRBD2 (6 bases). Between the trimmed V and J ends, which lost 0 bases and 2 bases, there was a span of 11 bases. The CDR3 runs to 16 residues. The germline V gene has CDR1 KGHDR and CDR2 SFDVKD.

The chain has TRBV29-1 and TRBJ2-7; TRBD2 matches at 8 bases. The DNA end lines up better with TRBJ2-5; the J call may be wrong. The CDR3 loop spans 14 amino acids. CDR1 is SQVTM and CDR2 is ANQGSEA in the germline V gene. The DNA of the CDR3 is TGCAGCGCCGAGGGACTAGGCCTCCAAGAGACCCAGTACTTC. Translating gives CSAEGLGLQETQYF.

This clonotype occurred a few times. This sequence may be a read error, since a much larger clone differs from it by one base. The gene calls are TRBV15 and TRBJ1-1; D gene uncertain. Germline V gives CDR1 LNHNV, CDR2 YYDKDF (reference sequence). This CDR3 has 14 residues. CDR3 region: CATSRDRVNTEASF. Written as DNA, the CDR3 is TGTGCCACCAGCAGAGACCGGGTGAACACTGAAGCTTCCTTT.

This sequence joins TRBV6-5 and TRBJ2-2, with D uncertain. V dropped 1 base and J dropped 2 bases, with 17 bases sitting between them. Germline lookup yields CDR1 MNHEY and CDR2 SVGAGI. CDR3 size: 18 residues. CDR3: CASSYLRGTLPNTGELFF. The CDR3 nucleotides read TGTGCCAGCAGTTACTTGCGAGGTACACTTCCTAACACCGGGGAGCTGTTTTTT.